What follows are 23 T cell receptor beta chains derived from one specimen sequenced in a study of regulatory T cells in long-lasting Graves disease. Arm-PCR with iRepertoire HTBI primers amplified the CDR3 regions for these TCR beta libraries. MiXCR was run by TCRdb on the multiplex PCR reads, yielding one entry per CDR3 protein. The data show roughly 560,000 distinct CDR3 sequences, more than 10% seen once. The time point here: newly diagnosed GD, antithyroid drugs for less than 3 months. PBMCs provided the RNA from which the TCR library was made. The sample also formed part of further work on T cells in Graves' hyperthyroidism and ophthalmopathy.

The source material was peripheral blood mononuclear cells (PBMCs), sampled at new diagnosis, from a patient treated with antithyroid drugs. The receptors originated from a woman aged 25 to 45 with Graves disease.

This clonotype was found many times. CDR3 coding DNA: TGTGCCACCAGCAGAGTGGGCCCTCTGAGTGAGCAGTTCTTC. Protein: CATSRVGPLSEQFF. This chain connects TRBV15 to TRBJ2-1, with no clear D. The V end was cut by 1 base, the J end by 9 bases, with 13 bases between. Germline values: CDR1 LNHNV, CDR2 YYDKDF (reference sequence). The CDR3 extends over 14 amino acids.

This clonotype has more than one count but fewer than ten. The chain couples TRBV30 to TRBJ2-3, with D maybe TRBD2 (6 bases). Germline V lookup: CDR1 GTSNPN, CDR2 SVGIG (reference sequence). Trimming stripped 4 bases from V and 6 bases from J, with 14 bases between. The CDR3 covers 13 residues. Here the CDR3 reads CAWKMGTRDTQYF. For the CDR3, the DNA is TGTGCCTGGAAAATGGGGACTCGGGATACGCAGTATTTT.

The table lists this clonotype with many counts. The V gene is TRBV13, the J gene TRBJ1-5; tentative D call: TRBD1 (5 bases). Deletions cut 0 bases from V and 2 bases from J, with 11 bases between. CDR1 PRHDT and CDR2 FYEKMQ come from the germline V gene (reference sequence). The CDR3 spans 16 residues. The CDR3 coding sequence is TGTGCCAGCAGCTTAGGCGGGGGTCGCGGCAATCAGCCCCAGCATTTT. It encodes CASSLGGGRGNQPQHF.

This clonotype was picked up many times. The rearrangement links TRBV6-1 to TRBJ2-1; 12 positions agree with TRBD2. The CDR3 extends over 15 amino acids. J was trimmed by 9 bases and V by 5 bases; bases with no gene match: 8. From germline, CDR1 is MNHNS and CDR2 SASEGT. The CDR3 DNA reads TGTGCCAGCAGTCAACTAGCGGGAGGATCGGGTGAGCAGTTCTTC. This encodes CASSQLAGGSGEQFF.

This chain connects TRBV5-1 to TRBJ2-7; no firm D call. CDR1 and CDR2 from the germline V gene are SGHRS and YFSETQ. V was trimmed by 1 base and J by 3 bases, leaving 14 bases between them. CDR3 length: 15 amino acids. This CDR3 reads CASSLLMGSVYEQYF. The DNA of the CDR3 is TGCGCCAGCAGCTTGCTGATGGGGTCCGTCTACGAGCAGTACTTC.

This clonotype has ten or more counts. DNA of the CDR3: TGTGCCAGCAGCCAAGAGGGACTAGCGGGCTCCTACAATGAGCAGTTCTTC. It is translated as CASSQEGLAGSYNEQFF. The chain uses TRBV3-1 and TRBJ2-1; 12 positions agree with TRBD2. The CDR3 sequence is 17 residues long. The V gene end was trimmed by 0 bases and the J gene end by 0 bases; junction bases not matched to a gene: 0. Germline-derived CDR1 and CDR2 are LGHDT and YNNKEL (reference sequence).

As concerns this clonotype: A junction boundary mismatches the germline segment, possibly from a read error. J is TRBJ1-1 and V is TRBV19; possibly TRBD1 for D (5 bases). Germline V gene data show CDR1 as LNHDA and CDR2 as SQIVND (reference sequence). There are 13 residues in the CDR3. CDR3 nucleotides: TGTGCCAGTCAGACAGAATTGAACGCTGAAGCTTTCTTT. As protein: CASQTELNAEAFF.

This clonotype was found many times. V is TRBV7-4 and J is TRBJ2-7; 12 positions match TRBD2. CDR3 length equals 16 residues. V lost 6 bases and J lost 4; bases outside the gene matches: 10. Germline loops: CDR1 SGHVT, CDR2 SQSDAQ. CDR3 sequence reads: CASSLNPSGRGYEQYF. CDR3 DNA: TGTGCCAGCAGTTTAAACCCTAGCGGGAGGGGATACGAGCAGTACTTC.

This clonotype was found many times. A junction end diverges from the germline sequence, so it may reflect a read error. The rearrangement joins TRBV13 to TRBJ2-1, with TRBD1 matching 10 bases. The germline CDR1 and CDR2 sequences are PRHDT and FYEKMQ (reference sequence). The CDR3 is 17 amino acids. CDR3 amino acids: CASSTGTGVASYNEQFF. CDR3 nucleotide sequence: TGTGCCAGCAGCACAGGGACAGGGGTGGCCTCCTACAATGAGCAATTCTTC.

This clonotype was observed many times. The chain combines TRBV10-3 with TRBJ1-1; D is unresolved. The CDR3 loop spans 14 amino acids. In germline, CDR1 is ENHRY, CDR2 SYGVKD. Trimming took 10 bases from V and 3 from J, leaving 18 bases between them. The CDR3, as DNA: TGTGCCACCTCGTTAACGGGCTTGGACACTGAAGCTTTCTTT. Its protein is CATSLTGLDTEAFF.

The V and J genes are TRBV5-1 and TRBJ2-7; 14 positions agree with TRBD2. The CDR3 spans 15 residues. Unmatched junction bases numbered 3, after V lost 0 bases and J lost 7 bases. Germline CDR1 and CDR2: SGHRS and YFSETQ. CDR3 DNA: TGCGCCAGCAGCTTGGGGGGACTAGCGGGAGATGAGCAGTACTTC. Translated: CASSLGGLAGDEQYF.

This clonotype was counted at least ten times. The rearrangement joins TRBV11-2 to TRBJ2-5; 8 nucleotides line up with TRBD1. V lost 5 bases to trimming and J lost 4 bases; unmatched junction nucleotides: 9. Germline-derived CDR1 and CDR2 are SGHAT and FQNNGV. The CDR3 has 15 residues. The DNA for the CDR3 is TGTGCCAGCAGCCCCCGACAGGGGATGGGAGAGACCCAGTACTTC. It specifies CASSPRQGMGETQYF.

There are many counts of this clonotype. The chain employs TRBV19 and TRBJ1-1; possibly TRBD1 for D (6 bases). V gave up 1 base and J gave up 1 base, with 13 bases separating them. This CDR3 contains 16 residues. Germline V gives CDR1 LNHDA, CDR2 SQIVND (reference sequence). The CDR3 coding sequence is TGTGCCAGTAGTATAGTGAGGGGGTCAGCGAACACTGAAGCTTTCTTT. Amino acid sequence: CASSIVRGSANTEAFF.

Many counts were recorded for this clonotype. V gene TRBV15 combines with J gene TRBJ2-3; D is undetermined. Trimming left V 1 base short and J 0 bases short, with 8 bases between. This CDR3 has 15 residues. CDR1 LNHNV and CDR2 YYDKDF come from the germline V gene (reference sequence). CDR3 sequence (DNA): TGTGCCACCAGCAGAGCGGCCTATAGCACAGATACGCAGTATTTT. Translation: CATSRAAYSTDTQYF.

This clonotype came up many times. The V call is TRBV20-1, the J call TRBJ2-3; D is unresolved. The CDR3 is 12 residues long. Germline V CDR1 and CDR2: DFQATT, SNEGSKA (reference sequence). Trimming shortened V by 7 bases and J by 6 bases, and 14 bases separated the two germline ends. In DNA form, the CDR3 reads TGCAGTGTCGAAAAAACGGCTGATACGCAGTATTTT. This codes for CSVEKTADTQYF.

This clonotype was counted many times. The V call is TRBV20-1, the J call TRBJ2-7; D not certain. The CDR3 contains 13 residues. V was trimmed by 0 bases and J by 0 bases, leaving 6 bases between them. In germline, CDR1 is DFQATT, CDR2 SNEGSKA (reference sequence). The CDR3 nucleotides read TGCAGTGCTAGAGAAACAGCCTCCTACGAGCAGTACTTC. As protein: CSARETASYEQYF.

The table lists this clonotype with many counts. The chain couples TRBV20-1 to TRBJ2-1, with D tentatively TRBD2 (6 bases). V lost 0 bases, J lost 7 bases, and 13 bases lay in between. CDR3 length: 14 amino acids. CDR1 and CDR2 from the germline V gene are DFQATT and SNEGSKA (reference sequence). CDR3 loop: CSAREDGRVNEQFF. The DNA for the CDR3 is TGCAGTGCTAGAGAGGACGGGAGAGTGAATGAGCAGTTCTTC.

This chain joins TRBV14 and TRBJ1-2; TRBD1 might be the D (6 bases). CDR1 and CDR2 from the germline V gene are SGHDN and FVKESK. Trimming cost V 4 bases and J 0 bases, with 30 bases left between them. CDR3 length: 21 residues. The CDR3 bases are TGTGCCAGCAGCCCTAAACCCCCTCTGAACAGGGCCACCGGCCCTAACTATGGCTACACCTTC. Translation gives CASSPKPPLNRATGPNYGYTF.

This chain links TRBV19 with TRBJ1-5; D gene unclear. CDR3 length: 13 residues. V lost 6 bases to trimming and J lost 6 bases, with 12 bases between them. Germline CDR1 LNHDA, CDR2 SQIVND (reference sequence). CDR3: CASSNNPIQPQHF. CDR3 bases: TGTGCCAGTAGCAACAATCCCATTCAGCCCCAGCATTTT.

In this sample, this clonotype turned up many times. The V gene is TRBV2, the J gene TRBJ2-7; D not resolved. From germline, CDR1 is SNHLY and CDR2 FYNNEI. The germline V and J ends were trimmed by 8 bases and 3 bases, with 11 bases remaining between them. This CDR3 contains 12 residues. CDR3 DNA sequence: TGTGCCAGCTACTTCAGAGACTACGAGCAGTACTTC. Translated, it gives CASYFRDYEQYF.

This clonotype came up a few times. The DNA for the CDR3 is TGTGCCAGTAGTATGGTCAGGGGTTCACCCCTCCACTTT. Translation: CASSMVRGSPLHF. The chain carries TRBV19 and TRBJ1-6, with D possibly being TRBD1 (6 bases). The CDR3 loop spans 13 amino acids. The germline V gene encodes CDR1 LNHDA and CDR2 SQIVND (reference sequence). V lost 3 bases and J 9 bases, leaving 9 bases between the germline ends.

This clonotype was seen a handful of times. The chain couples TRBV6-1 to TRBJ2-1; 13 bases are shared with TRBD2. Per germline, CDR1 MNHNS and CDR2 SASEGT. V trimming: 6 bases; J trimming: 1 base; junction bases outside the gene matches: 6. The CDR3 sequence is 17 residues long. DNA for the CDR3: TGTGCCAGCAGAGGGACTAGCGGGACCCCTTCCTACAATGAGCAGTTCTTC. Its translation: CASRGTSGTPSYNEQFF.

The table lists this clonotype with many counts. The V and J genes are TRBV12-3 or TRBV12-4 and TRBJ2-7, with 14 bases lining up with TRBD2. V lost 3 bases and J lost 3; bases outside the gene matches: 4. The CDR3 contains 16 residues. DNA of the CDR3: TGTGCCAGCAGTTTCGGACTAGCGGGAGGTCTCTACGAGCAGTACTTC. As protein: CASSFGLAGGLYEQYF.